Listed below are T cell receptor beta chains from one sample, sequenced in a study of blood T cell repertoires in COVID-19. Profiled with immunoSEQ multiplex PCR; TCRdb holds only in-frame clones, not every one. The sample has 120,000 to 150,000 clones, 75% to 85% seen once. The sample consisted of peripheral blood. Receptor source: a man aged 55-75 years with acute or convalescent COVID-19. Both conserved end residues are part of each CDR3. Fields, in order: CDR3 protein, J gene, clone size, V gene. Size is stated for part of the rows, as once, few or many counts, or as a class when the clone is expanded.

cdr3_aa: CASSRSSGPNTGELFF
j_call: TRBJ2-2
clone_size: many
v_call: TRBV3-1/TRBV3-2

cdr3_aa: CATSDGQGTDTQYF
j_call: TRBJ2-3
clone_size: few
v_call: TRBV24-1

cdr3_aa: CASSPTGNYGYTF
j_call: TRBJ1-2
clone_size: -
v_call: TRBV19

cdr3_aa: CASSLLTEDEQFF
j_call: TRBJ2-1
clone_size: -
v_call: TRBV27

cdr3_aa: CASRVGGPGNTIYF
j_call: TRBJ1-3
clone_size: -
v_call: TRBV7-2

cdr3_aa: CASSLVRYNEQFF
j_call: TRBJ2-1
clone_size: few
v_call: TRBV11-1

cdr3_aa: CAISESDRELGETQYF
j_call: TRBJ2-5
clone_size: -
v_call: TRBV10-3

cdr3_aa: CASSISRDQPQHF
j_call: TRBJ1-5
clone_size: -
v_call: TRBV19

cdr3_aa: CATSPGQGFQETQYF
j_call: TRBJ2-5
clone_size: -
v_call: TRBV15

cdr3_aa: CASSSPPGLEQYF
j_call: TRBJ2-7
clone_size: few
v_call: TRBV27

cdr3_aa: CASSDRGHEQYF
j_call: TRBJ2-7
clone_size: many
v_call: TRBV28

cdr3_aa: CASSLGSGRGNEQYF
j_call: TRBJ2-7
clone_size: -
v_call: TRBV5-6

cdr3_aa: CASSGRQGEFGYTF
j_call: TRBJ1-2
clone_size: -
v_call: TRBV2

cdr3_aa: CARRLAVNTGELFF
j_call: TRBJ2-2
clone_size: -
v_call: TRBV6-5

cdr3_aa: CAWRGQGSDTQYF
j_call: TRBJ2-3
clone_size: -
v_call: TRBV30

cdr3_aa: CASGVAENTGELFF
j_call: TRBJ2-2
clone_size: -
v_call: TRBV5-4

cdr3_aa: CASSIGVTNEQFF
j_call: TRBJ2-1
clone_size: -
v_call: TRBV19

cdr3_aa: CASSRGSRGYTF
j_call: TRBJ1-2
clone_size: -
v_call: TRBV6-5

cdr3_aa: CASRNFNTEAFF
j_call: TRBJ1-1
clone_size: few
v_call: TRBV7-9

cdr3_aa: CASSLVTGVAGEAFF
j_call: TRBJ1-1
clone_size: once
v_call: TRBV5-6

cdr3_aa: CSVGQSDIYEQYF
j_call: TRBJ2-7
clone_size: -
v_call: TRBV29-1

cdr3_aa: CASSLSWDRRHYGYTF
j_call: TRBJ1-2
clone_size: -
v_call: TRBV27

cdr3_aa: CASSETMTQETQYF
j_call: TRBJ2-5
clone_size: -
v_call: TRBV6-1

cdr3_aa: CASSLVTGPQETQYF
j_call: TRBJ2-5
clone_size: -
v_call: TRBV5-1

cdr3_aa: CASSPDRGYGYTF
j_call: TRBJ1-2
clone_size: -
v_call: TRBV7-9

cdr3_aa: CASSDRGSLLLDPWDTDTQYF
j_call: TRBJ2-3
clone_size: -
v_call: TRBV7-6

cdr3_aa: CASTTALSSYNEQFF
j_call: TRBJ2-1
clone_size: -
v_call: TRBV28

cdr3_aa: CASSFGGSYEQYF
j_call: TRBJ2-7
clone_size: few
v_call: TRBV6-6

cdr3_aa: CASSLAATNEKLFF
j_call: TRBJ1-4
clone_size: -
v_call: TRBV7-2

cdr3_aa: CASSEVPGANQPQHF
j_call: TRBJ1-5
clone_size: -
v_call: TRBV6-1

cdr3_aa: CASSLSGDLYEQYF
j_call: TRBJ2-7
clone_size: -
v_call: TRBV7-2

cdr3_aa: CASSVDLSTGNTGELFF
j_call: TRBJ2-2
clone_size: -
v_call: TRBV9

cdr3_aa: CASSRVSGSYRYF
j_call: TRBJ2-3
clone_size: -
v_call: TRBV28

cdr3_aa: CASNSWAGNQPQHF
j_call: TRBJ1-5
clone_size: many
v_call: TRBV28

cdr3_aa: CASSLSPTGTQYF
j_call: TRBJ2-5
clone_size: -
v_call: TRBV12-3/TRBV12-4

cdr3_aa: CASRRTGTLQETQYF
j_call: TRBJ2-5
clone_size: -
v_call: TRBV6-5

cdr3_aa: CASSPGQANYGYTF
j_call: TRBJ1-2
clone_size: -
v_call: TRBV6-5

cdr3_aa: CASSLWAGISTDTQYF
j_call: TRBJ2-3
clone_size: -
v_call: TRBV28

cdr3_aa: CASSEGTGPYEQYF
j_call: TRBJ2-7
clone_size: -
v_call: TRBV7-3

cdr3_aa: CASRRTVREQFF
j_call: TRBJ2-1
clone_size: -
v_call: TRBV12-3/TRBV12-4

cdr3_aa: CASSDGTTWDEQYF
j_call: TRBJ2-7
clone_size: -
v_call: TRBV10-1

cdr3_aa: CASRRGGRYSDTQYF
j_call: TRBJ2-3
clone_size: -
v_call: TRBV6-5

cdr3_aa: CASSQDIFGRADTEAFF
j_call: TRBJ1-1
clone_size: -
v_call: TRBV14

cdr3_aa: CASSPAGTSGRAGNIQYF
j_call: TRBJ2-4
clone_size: -
v_call: TRBV18

cdr3_aa: CASSKAQTGTGSLNIQYF
j_call: TRBJ2-4
clone_size: -
v_call: TRBV21-1

cdr3_aa: CASEGGPASEQYF
j_call: TRBJ2-7
clone_size: few
v_call: TRBV6-5

cdr3_aa: CASSLTATSRGNEQFF
j_call: TRBJ2-1
clone_size: -
v_call: TRBV6-5

cdr3_aa: CASSLAGGLDYEQYF
j_call: TRBJ2-7
clone_size: -
v_call: TRBV5-4

cdr3_aa: CASSDSSQGAGNTIYF
j_call: TRBJ1-3
clone_size: many
v_call: TRBV6-4

cdr3_aa: CASSSVGGRNQPQHF
j_call: TRBJ1-5
clone_size: -
v_call: TRBV27

cdr3_aa: CASSGQGDTGELFF
j_call: TRBJ2-2
clone_size: once
v_call: TRBV5-1